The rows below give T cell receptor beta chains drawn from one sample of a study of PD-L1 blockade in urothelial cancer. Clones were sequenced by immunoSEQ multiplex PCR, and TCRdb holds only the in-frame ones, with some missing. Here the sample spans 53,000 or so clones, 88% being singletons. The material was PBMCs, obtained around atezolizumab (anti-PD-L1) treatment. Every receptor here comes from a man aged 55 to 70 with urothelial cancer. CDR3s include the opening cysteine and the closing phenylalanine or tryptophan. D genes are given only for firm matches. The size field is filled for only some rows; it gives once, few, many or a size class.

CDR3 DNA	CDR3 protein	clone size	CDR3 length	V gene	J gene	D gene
TGTGCCAGCAGTCCCCCCGGAGGCGGGAGGGCCAATGAGCAGTTCTTC	CASSPPGGGRANEQFF	-	16	TRBV28	TRBJ2-1	TRBD2
TGCGCCAGCACCCCCACAGTGGGTGAGACCCAGTACTTC	CASTPTVGETQYF	-	13	TRBV5-1	TRBJ2-5	-
TGCAGTGCTAGAGGCGGAGTGGAAGCTTTCTTT	CSARGGVEAFF	-	11	TRBV20-1	TRBJ1-1	-
TGTGCCAGCAGCTTAGTCACAGGGAATTCACCCCTCCACTTT	CASSLVTGNSPLHF	-	14	TRBV7-9	TRBJ1-6	-
TGTGCCAGCAGCGCGGCCTGGGGGGGGATCAGCGAGCAGTACTTC	CASSAAWGGISEQYF	-	15	TRBV9	TRBJ2-7	TRBD2
TGTGCCAGCAGTTCTTACTACGAGCAGTACTTC	CASSSYYEQYF	-	11	TRBV6-6	TRBJ2-7	-
TGTGCCAGCAGTAAAAGGACTAGCAGCGAGCAGTACTTC	CASSKRTSSEQYF	-	13	TRBV6-1	TRBJ2-7	TRBD2
TGTGCCAGCTCAAACAGATTGAACACTGAAGCTTTCTTT	CASSNRLNTEAFF	-	13	TRBV18	TRBJ1-1	-
TGTGCCAGCAGTTACTCGGGGGGGAATGAAAAACTGTTTTTT	CASSYSGGNEKLFF	-	14	TRBV6-5	TRBJ1-4	-
TGTGCCAGCAGTTTAACGGCATGGGAGGGCAATCAGCCCCAGCATTTT	CASSLTAWEGNQPQHF	-	16	TRBV28	TRBJ1-5	-
TGTGCCAGCAGTTCGGTCGGGGGAACCCCAACTAATGAAAAACTGTTTTTT	CASSSVGGTPTNEKLFF	-	17	TRBV25-1	TRBJ1-4	-
TGCGCCAGCAGCTTGTCGACAGGGGACTATGGCTACACCTTC	CASSLSTGDYGYTF	-	14	TRBV5-1	TRBJ1-2	TRBD1
TGCGCCAGCAGCCGGGACTGGAGCTCCTACGAGCAGTACTTC	CASSRDWSSYEQYF	few	14	TRBV5-1	TRBJ2-7	-
TGTGCCAGCACACAACAGGGGGCCACTGGTAACTATGGCTACACCTTC	CASTQQGATGNYGYTF	-	16	TRBV18	TRBJ1-2	TRBD1
TGTGCCAGTAGCGGAGGGATTGCGGGGGCTGGGACCCAGTACTTC	CASSGGIAGAGTQYF	-	15	TRBV19	TRBJ2-5	-
TGTGCCAGTAAGACCGGGACAGGGCAATACGAGCAGTACTTC	CASKTGTGQYEQYF	-	14	TRBV19	TRBJ2-7	TRBD1